The source of this T cell receptor (beta chain) is a study of T cells in Graves' hyperthyroidism and ophthalmopathy. CDR3 length: 14 residues. The V and J ends lost 5 bases and 0 bases, in that order; junction bases with no gene match: 1. Looked up from germline, CDR1 is MDHEN and CDR2 is SYDVKM. RNA transcripts yielded amplified TCR beta CDR3 regions. HTBI primers were used for first-round RT-PCR of the TCR CDR3. Via MiXCR, TCRdb re-called the multiplex PCR reads, giving one row per CDR3 protein. The sample consists of 270,000 or so distinct CDR3 sequences, 13% to 15% of them appearing once. This clonotype was found many times.

The sequencing sample was made of blood. This TCR came from a woman aged 50 to 60 with Graves' hyperthyroidism that later progressed to Graves' ophthalmopathy. The rearrangement joins TRBV28 to TRBJ1-3; 7 nucleotides match TRBD1. DNA of the CDR3: TGTGCCAGCAGTACAGGGGCCTCTGGAAACACCATATATTTT. It translates to CASSTGASGNTIYF.